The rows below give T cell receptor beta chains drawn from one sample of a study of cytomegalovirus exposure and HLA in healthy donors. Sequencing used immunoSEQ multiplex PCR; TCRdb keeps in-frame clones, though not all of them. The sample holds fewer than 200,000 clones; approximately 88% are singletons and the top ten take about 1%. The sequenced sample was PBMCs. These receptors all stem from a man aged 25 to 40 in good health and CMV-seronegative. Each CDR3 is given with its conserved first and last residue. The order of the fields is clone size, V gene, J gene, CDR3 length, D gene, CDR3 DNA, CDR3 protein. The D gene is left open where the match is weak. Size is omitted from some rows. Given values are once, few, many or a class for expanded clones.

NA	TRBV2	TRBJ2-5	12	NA	TGTGCCAGCAGACAGGACCAAGAGACCCAGTACTTC	CASRQDQETQYF
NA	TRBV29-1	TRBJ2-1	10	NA	TGCAGCGTCGGTAGCAATGAGCAGTTCTTC	CSVGSNEQFF
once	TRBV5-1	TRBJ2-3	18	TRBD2	TGCGCCAGCAGCTTGGTGGCGACTAGCGGGGGGGCGGGGGATACGCAGTATTTT	CASSLVATSGGAGDTQYF
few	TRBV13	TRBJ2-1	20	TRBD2	TGTGCCAGCAGCTTAATGTTGAGGACTAGCGGGAGAACCCACTACAATGAGCAGTTCTTC	CASSLMLRTSGRTHYNEQFF
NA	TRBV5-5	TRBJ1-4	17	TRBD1	TGTGCCAGCAGCCGAGTCCCGGGACAGGGCTCGGGTGAAAAACTGTTTTTT	CASSRVPGQGSGEKLFF
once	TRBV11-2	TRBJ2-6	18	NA	TGTGCCAGCAGCTTATTTTTTGATAAGGGGTCTGGGGCCAACGTCCTGACTTTC	CASSLFFDKGSGANVLTF
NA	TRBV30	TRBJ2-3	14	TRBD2	TGTGCCTGGAGTATTAGCGGGAGCACAGATACGCAGTATTTT	CAWSISGSTDTQYF
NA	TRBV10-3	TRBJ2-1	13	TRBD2	TGTGCCATCAGCCCCACGGCGGGAGCTGAGCAGTTCTTC	CAISPTAGAEQFF
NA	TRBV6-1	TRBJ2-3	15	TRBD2	TGTGCCAGCAGTAATAGCGGGGCTTGGGCAGATACGCAGTATTTT	CASSNSGAWADTQYF
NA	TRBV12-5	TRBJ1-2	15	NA	TGTGCTAGTGGTTTGCCACCGGAGGGAGTCTATGGCTACACCTTC	CASGLPPEGVYGYTF
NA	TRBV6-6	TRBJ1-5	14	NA	TGTGCCAGCAGTTACGACTCGGGTCATCAGCCCCAGCATTTT	CASSYDSGHQPQHF
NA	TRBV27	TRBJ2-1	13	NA	TGTGCCAGCACCAAACTGGGAGACAATGAGCAGTTCTTC	CASTKLGDNEQFF
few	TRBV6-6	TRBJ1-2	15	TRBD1	TGTGCCAGCAGTTACCCGGGACAGCGCGCGGGGGGCTACACCTTC	CASSYPGQRAGGYTF
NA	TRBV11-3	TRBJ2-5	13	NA	TGTGCCAGCAGCTTAGCGGGAGCCGAGACCCAGTACTTC	CASSLAGAETQYF
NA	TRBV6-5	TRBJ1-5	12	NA	TGTGCCAGCAGAGACAGTAATCAGCCCCAGCATTTT	CASRDSNQPQHF
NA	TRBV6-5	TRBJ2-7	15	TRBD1	TGTGCCAGCAGGAACTCCGGGACAGGGGGTTACGAGCAGTACTTC	CASRNSGTGGYEQYF
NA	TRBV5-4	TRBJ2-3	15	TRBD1	TGTGCCAGCAGCCGGGGACAGGTGGTCACAGATACGCAGTATTTT	CASSRGQVVTDTQYF
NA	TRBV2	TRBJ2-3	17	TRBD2	TGTGCCAGCCCCGGGACTAGCGGGAGTTGGGGCACAGATACGCAGTATTTT	CASPGTSGSWGTDTQYF
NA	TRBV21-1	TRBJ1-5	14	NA	TGTGCCAGCAGCAAGGGACAGGGAAAACAGCCCCAGCATTTT	CASSKGQGKQPQHF
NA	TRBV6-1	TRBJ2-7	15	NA	TGTGCCAGCAGGAGTGCTACAGAGAAGCCGTACGAGCAGTACTTC	CASRSATEKPYEQYF
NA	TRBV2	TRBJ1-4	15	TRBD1	TGTGCCAGCAGGGCACCGGGACAGTATAATGAAAAACTGTTTTTT	CASRAPGQYNEKLFF
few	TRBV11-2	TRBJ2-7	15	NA	TGTGCCAGCAGCCTCGCGGACAGCGGCGGGTACGAGCAGTACTTC	CASSLADSGGYEQYF
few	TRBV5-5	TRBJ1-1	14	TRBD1	TGTGCCAGCAGCACGGGACAGTTGAACACTGAAGCTTTCTTT	CASSTGQLNTEAFF
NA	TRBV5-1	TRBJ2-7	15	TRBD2	TGCGCCAGCAGCTTGGCCGAGCGGGAGTCTTCCGAGCAGTACTTC	CASSLAERESSEQYF
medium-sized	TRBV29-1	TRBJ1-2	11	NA	TGCAGCGCCAGCCGAGGTGGTGGCTACACCTTC	CSASRGGGYTF
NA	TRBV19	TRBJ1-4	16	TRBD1	TGTGCCAGTACCGCGGGACAGTTAACAACTAATGAAAAACTGTTTTTT	CASTAGQLTTNEKLFF
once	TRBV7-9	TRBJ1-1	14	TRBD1	TGTGCCAGCAGCTCCGGGACAGGGGACACTGAAGCTTTCTTT	CASSSGTGDTEAFF
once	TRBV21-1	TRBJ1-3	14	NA	NA	CASSKVATGNTIYF
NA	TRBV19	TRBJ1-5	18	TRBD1	TGTGCCAGTAGTCCCCGGGACAGGGTTTCGTTGAGCAATCAGCCCCAGCATTTT	CASSPRDRVSLSNQPQHF
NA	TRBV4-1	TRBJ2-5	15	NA	TGCGCCAGCAGCCCCCCTATGTGGCTAGAAGAGACCCAGTACTTC	CASSPPMWLEETQYF
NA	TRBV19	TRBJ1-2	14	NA	TGTGCCAGTAGTACCGGCGATAGCCACTATGGCTACACCTTC	CASSTGDSHYGYTF
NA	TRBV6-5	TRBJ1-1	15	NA	TGTGCCAGCAGCAATCCCGCCAGTTTCAACACTGAAGCTTTCTTT	CASSNPASFNTEAFF
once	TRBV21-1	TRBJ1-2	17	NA	TGTGCCAGCAGCAAAGAGGTGATACGGGGATCGGGCTATGGCTACACCTTC	CASSKEVIRGSGYGYTF
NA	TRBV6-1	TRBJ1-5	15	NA	TGTGCCAGCAGTGAATGGGGGGGAAGCAATCAGCCCCAGCATTTT	CASSEWGGSNQPQHF
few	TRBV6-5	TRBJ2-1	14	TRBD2	TGTGCCAGCAACCTAGCGGGGGGGTTAGGTGAGCAGTTCTTC	CASNLAGGLGEQFF
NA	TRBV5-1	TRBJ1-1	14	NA	TGCGCCAGCAGCTTTGGGCATATGAACACTGAAGCTTTCTTT	CASSFGHMNTEAFF
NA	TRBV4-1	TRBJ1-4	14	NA	TGCGCCAGCAGCCAACCCGTCACGGGGGAAAAACTGTTTTTT	CASSQPVTGEKLFF
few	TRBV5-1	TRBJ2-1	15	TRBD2	TGCGCCAGCAGCTTGGTCGCGGGGGTCTACAATGAGCAGTTCTTC	CASSLVAGVYNEQFF
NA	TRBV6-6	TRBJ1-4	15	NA	TGTGCCAGCAGTCCCTACAGAGCAACTAATGAAAAACTGTTTTTT	CASSPYRATNEKLFF
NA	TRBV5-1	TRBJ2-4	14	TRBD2	TGCGCCAGCAGCATAGAGCGGGAGAGGGACATTCAGTACTTC	CASSIERERDIQYF
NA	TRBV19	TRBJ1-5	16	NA	TGTGCCAGCACCCAAGAGGCACCTTATAGCAATCAGCCCCAGCATTTT	CASTQEAPYSNQPQHF
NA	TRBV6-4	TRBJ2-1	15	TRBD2	TGTGCCAGCAGTAGACTAGCGGGAGATTACAATGAGCAGTTCTTC	CASSRLAGDYNEQFF
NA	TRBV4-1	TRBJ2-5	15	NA	TGCGCCAGCAGCCGACTAAGTGGAGGTCGAGAGACCCAGTACTTC	CASSRLSGGRETQYF